This T cell receptor (beta chain) derives from a study of T cell repertoires in cytomegalovirus infection. On the study more broadly: Researchers turned to recently identified HLA-C-restricted CMV epitopes as well as well-studied HLA-B-restricted ones. Findings of the study overall: What dominated the ex vivo response were HLA-C-restricted CMV-specific TCR beta clonotypes. Pooled public TCR beta family frequency picked out CMV carriers with the relevant HLA.

At least ten counts were recorded for this clonotype. Its cognate antigen is unknown. TCRdb itself ran the reads through MiXCR, one entry per CDR3 protein. The table shows about 310,000 distinct CDR3 sequences, with about 25% occurring only once. This clonotype originated in a human donor in good health (CMV status not recorded). Some clones in this sample may be carry-over from other donors' samples. Material: cultured PBMCs, obtained from culture after CMV antigen stimulation.

Here the CDR3 reads CASSFYGEGDTIYF. The CDR3 nucleotides read TGTGCCAGCAGTTTTTACGGCGAGGGTGACACCATATATTTT. The gene calls are TRBV12-3 or TRBV12-4 and TRBJ1-3; D not certain. With 3 bases removed from V and 8 bases from J, the gap between germline ends came to 14 bases. This CDR3 spans 14 amino acids.